The TCR beta chain under discussion was sequenced for a study of vaccination effects on CD4 cells after COVID-19. Repertoires were generated with immunoSEQ multiplex PCR, while TCRdb's copy carries only in-frame clones and drops some. The sample holds about 45,000 clones, around 70% seen once. Culture proceeded for 9 to 11 days, and CD4+ T cells were then isolated. This CDR3 spans 15 amino acids. V was clipped by 0 bases and J by 6 bases; unmatched bases: 5. Germline CDR1 and CDR2: SGHVS and FQNEAQ. As regards this clone: Its antigen is undetermined.

This sequence was found in a human donor who had a prior SARS-CoV-2 infection. Sequenced material: CD4+ T cells from PBMCs cultured without peptide, taken before COVID-19 vaccination. The rearrangement joins TRBV7-8 to TRBJ2-1; 7 nucleotides align to TRBD2. The CDR3 nucleotides are TGTGCCAGCAGCTTAGCTAGGACTAGAGGCAATGAGCAGTTCTTC. Residues: CASSLARTRGNEQFF. The variable domain in full, with the rest retrieved from reference TRBV7-8 and TRBJ2-1, is GAGVSQSPRYKVAKRGQDVALRCDPISGHVSLFWYQQALGQGPEFLTYFQNEAQLDKSGLPSDRFFAERPEGSVSTLKIQRTQQEDSAVYLCASSLARTRGNEQFFGPGTRLTVL.